Presented here are 8 T cell receptor beta chains from one specimen sequenced in a study of Graves' ophthalmopathy and Graves' hyperthyroidism (dated by TCRdb to 2017 to 2018). Reads for this sample came from an Illumina HiSeq 2000. For repertoire sequencing, the TCR beta CDR3 regions were amplified from RNA transcripts. HTBI primers and the Qiagen OneStep RT-PCR kit were used in a first-round RT-PCR, which was followed by a second-round multiplex PCR, size selection and purification. TCRdb reran the public reads through fastp at Q25 and MiXCR, keeping productive beta chains. Identical CDR3 protein sequences are pooled into one entry, listed with their most common genes and DNA. In all, the sample holds about 1.1 million distinct CDR3 sequences, and about 36% of those were seen once. Approximately 10% of the sample goes to the ten largest clones. Material: peripheral blood or thyroid tissue (not recorded which). These receptors were collected from an adult man with Graves' hyperthyroidism.

About this clonotype: This may arise from a read error, as a much more abundant clone is one base away. The V and J genes are TRBV7-9 and TRBJ1-1; weak D call: TRBD1 (5 bases). In germline, CDR1 is SEHNR, CDR2 FQNEAQ (reference sequence). The CDR3 runs 12 residues. CDR3 in amino acids: CASSLTGFEALF. The DNA for the CDR3 is TGTGCCAGCAGCTTAACAGGTTTTGAAGCTCTCTTT.

This clonotype was observed at least ten times. The chain has TRBV29-1 and TRBJ2-2; D gene uncertain. The germline V gene has CDR1 SQVTM and CDR2 ANQGSEA. Trimming cost V 4 bases and J 0 bases, with 6 bases left between them. The CDR3 length is 13 residues. DNA of the CDR3: TGCAGCGTTGCGTGGACGAACACCGGGGAGCTGTTTTTT. Amino acid sequence: CSVAWTNTGELFF.

The table lists this clonotype with a count of one. The chain recombines TRBV19 with TRBJ2-5; D possibly corresponds to TRBD1 (6 bases). The CDR3 sequence is 17 residues long. Per germline, CDR1 LNHDA and CDR2 SQIVND (reference sequence). V lost 4 bases and J 3 bases, leaving 21 bases between the germline ends. CDR3 in DNA: TGTGCCAGTAGTACACTACCGGGACAACTCCGTGAAGAGACCCAGTACTTC. It encodes CASSTLPGQLREETQYF.

This clonotype was seen a single time. A much more abundant neighbour one base away suggests this may be a read error. V and J are TRBV7-2 and TRBJ2-6; 7 bases map to TRBD2. The CDR3 sequence is 18 residues long. Germline CDR1 is SGHTA and CDR2 is FQGNSA. Trimming removed 6 bases from V and 2 bases from J; junction bases left unmatched: 13. CDR3 residues: CASRRHLGGGAGANVLTF. CDR3 sequence (DNA): TGTGCCAGCAGGAGGCATTTGGGCGGGGGTGCTGGGGCCAACGTCCTGACTTTC.

The sample holds many counts of this clonotype. CDR3 loop: CSVEEERTEAFF. The DNA for the CDR3 is TGCAGCGTTGAAGAGGAACGCACTGAAGCTTTCTTT. The chain uses TRBV29-1 and TRBJ1-1, with D hard to call. V gave up 0 bases and J gave up 4 bases, with 6 bases separating them. The CDR3 is 12 residues long. Germline values: CDR1 SQVTM, CDR2 ANQGSEA.

This chain uses TRBV7-2 with TRBJ1-1, with D possibly TRBD1 on 5 matching bases. Germline V gene sequence: CDR1 SGHTA, CDR2 FQGNSA. The ends were cut back, 0 bases at V and 7 bases at J, with 9 bases in the middle. CDR3 length: 13 amino acids. CDR3 DNA sequence: TGTGCCAGCAGCTTAGCCGGGGGAAATGAAGCTTTCTTT. Encoded protein: CASSLAGGNEAFF.

The rearrangement links TRBV20-1 to TRBJ1-5; TRBD1 is a possible D gene (5 bases). The CDR3 is made up of 13 amino acids. Germline CDR1 and CDR2: DFQATT and SNEGSKA (reference sequence). V was cut by 6 bases and J by 3 bases, with 12 bases left in between. This CDR3 is CSAGDSYNQPQHF. CDR3 sequence (DNA): TGCAGTGCAGGAGACAGTTACAATCAGCCCCAGCATTTT.

The chain recombines TRBV7-2 with TRBJ2-5; tentatively, D is TRBD2 (6 bases). TRBJ2-7 explains the end of the DNA better; the J call may be wrong. Germline V lookup: CDR1 SGHTA, CDR2 FQGNSA. There are 15 residues in the CDR3. This CDR3 is CASSPAGGMDYEQYF. DNA for the CDR3: TGTGCCAGCAGCCCTGCGGGCGGGATGGACTACGAGCAGTACTTC.